The T cell receptor (beta chain) under discussion was sequenced for a study of blood T cell repertoires in COVID-19. Study overall: From the United States, Italy and Spain came samples of acute and convalescent COVID-19.

The CDR3 is 15 residues long. Trimming removed 1 base from V and 7 bases from J, with 17 bases in between. The V gene's germline CDR1 is SGHRS and CDR2 YFSETQ. The protocol was immunoSEQ multiplex PCR, while the TCRdb copy is restricted to in-frame clones and leaves out a portion. The table lists hundreds of thousands of clones, approximately 90% of them singletons. Seattle-derived patients entered the study during active infection and were followed longitudinally. The chain couples TRBV5-1 to TRBJ2-5; perhaps TRBD2 as D (6 bases). Sequenced material: peripheral blood. This TCR came from a woman in her 30s with COVID-19, enrolled during active disease. CDR3 region: CASSLSGSGGGTQYF. The CDR3 nucleotides read TGCGCCAGCAGCTTGAGTGGGAGTGGGGGAGGGACCCAGTACTTC. The whole variable domain, remainder taken from reference TRBV5-1 and TRBJ2-5, is KAGVTQTPRYLIKTRGQQVTLSCSPISGHRSVSWYQQTPGQGLQFLFEYFSETQRNKGNFPGRFSGRQFSNSRSEMNVSTLELGDSALYLCASSLSGSGGGTQYFGPGTRLLVL.